These 6 T cell receptor beta chains were all obtained from the same sample, sequenced in a study of blood T cell repertoires in COVID-19. Profiled with immunoSEQ multiplex PCR; TCRdb holds only in-frame clones, not every one. The top ten hold 4% to 4.5% of the sample, which has roughly 290,000 clones, 70% to 90% seen once. The material sequenced was PBMCs or T cells enriched from blood (not recorded which). All receptors come from a woman younger than 45 who had recovered from COVID-19.

The V call is TRBV4-2, the J call TRBJ2-7, with TRBD2 as a possible D gene (5 bases). The ends were cut back, 4 bases at V and 3 bases at J, with 10 bases in the middle. This CDR3 has 13 amino acids. Germline V gene sequence: CDR1 LGHNA, CDR2 YNFKEQ. The CDR3 is CASSPLVSYEQYF. In DNA form, the CDR3 reads TGTGCCAGCAGCCCACTAGTTAGCTACGAGCAGTACTTC.

CDR3 nucleotide sequence: TGTGCCAGCAGTGAAAACCGGGACAGGGACAGGTACACCTTC. Translated: CASSENRDRDRYTF. The chain couples TRBV6-1 to TRBJ1-2; 9 nucleotides align to TRBD1. The CDR3 length is 14 residues. CDR1 is MNHNS and CDR2 is SASEGT in the germline V gene. The J segment lost 11 bases and the V segment lost 2 bases, leaving 9 bases of the junction unmatched.

The J gene is TRBJ2-2, the V gene TRBV19; possibly TRBD1 for D (6 bases). Germline values: CDR1 LNHDA, CDR2 SQIVND (reference sequence). Trimming stripped 4 bases from V and 6 bases from J, with 24 bases between. The CDR3 totals 18 residues. The CDR3 here is CASSRTTPGHISSGELFF. CDR3 DNA: TGTGCCAGTAGTAGAACTACCCCGGGACACATATCCTCCGGGGAGCTGTTTTTT.

The rearrangement links TRBV28 to TRBJ2-1, with 8 bases identical to TRBD2. The germline gives CDR1 MDHEN, CDR2 SYDVKM. This CDR3 has 15 residues. V shed 3 bases, J shed 5 bases, and the junction held 6 bases outside the gene matches. The DNA of the CDR3 is TGTGCCAGCAGTTTGTTCTCGGGAGGGAACAATGAGCAGTTCTTC. This translates into CASSLFSGGNNEQFF.

V is TRBV19 and J is TRBJ2-7; 10 bases align to TRBD2. Germline assignment: CDR1 LNHDA and CDR2 SQIVND (reference sequence). This CDR3 comprises 15 residues. With V trimmed by 3 bases and J by 0 bases, 2 bases remained unmatched. The CDR3 DNA reads TGTGCCAGTAGTATCGGACTAGCGGTCTCCTACGAGCAGTACTTC. Its translation is CASSIGLAVSYEQYF.

In this sample, this clone turned up once. The chain is built from TRBV13 and TRBJ1-5; 7 nucleotides agree with TRBD1. CDR1 PRHDT and CDR2 FYEKMQ come from the germline V gene (reference sequence). This CDR3 comprises 14 residues. Trimming took 4 bases from V and 4 from J; bases not matched to a gene: 4. CDR3 in DNA: TGTGCCAGCAGCTCCAGACAGGGTAATCAGCCCCAGCATTTT. It translates to CASSSRQGNQPQHF.